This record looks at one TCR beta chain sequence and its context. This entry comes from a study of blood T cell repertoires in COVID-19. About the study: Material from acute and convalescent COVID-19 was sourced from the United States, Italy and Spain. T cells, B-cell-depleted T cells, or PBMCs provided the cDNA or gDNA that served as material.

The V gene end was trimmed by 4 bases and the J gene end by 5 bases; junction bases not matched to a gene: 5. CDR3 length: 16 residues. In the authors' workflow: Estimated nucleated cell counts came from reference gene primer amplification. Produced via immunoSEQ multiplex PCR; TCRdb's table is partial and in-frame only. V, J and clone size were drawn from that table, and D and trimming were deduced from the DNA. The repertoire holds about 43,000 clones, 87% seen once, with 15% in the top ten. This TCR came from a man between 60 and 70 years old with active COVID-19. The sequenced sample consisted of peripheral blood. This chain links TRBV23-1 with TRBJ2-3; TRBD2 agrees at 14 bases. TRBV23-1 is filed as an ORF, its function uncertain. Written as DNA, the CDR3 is TGCGCCAGCAGTCCCCGGACTAGCGGGGGGTTAGATACGCAGTATTTT. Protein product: CASSPRTSGGLDTQYF.